Listed here are 21 T cell receptor beta chains from one sample, sequenced in a study of cytomegalovirus exposure and HLA in healthy donors. 13 Jbeta primers and 60 Vbeta primers were used for the PCR. Repertoires were generated with immunoSEQ multiplex PCR, while TCRdb's copy carries only in-frame clones and drops some. The sample carries 170,000 or so clones, about three quarters recorded once. The sequenced sample consisted of PBMCs. These TCRs come from a woman aged 45 to 65 in good health and CMV-seropositive.

This chain joins TRBV5-8 and TRBJ1-5; TRBD1 might be the D (5 bases). Germline-derived CDR1 and CDR2 are SGHTS and YDEGEE. V lost 0 bases and J 3 bases, leaving 13 bases between the germline ends. This CDR3 is built from 16 residues. The CDR3 coding sequence is TGTGCCAGCAGCTTGGAGACAGCTCCAAACAATCAGCCCCAGCATTTT. Its translation is CASSLETAPNNQPQHF.

The chain employs TRBV4-3 and TRBJ2-1; 12 positions match TRBD2. Losses at the gene ends were 5 bases for V and 6 bases for J; bases not matched to a gene: 8. Germline CDR1 and CDR2: LGHNA and YSLEER. The CDR3 sequence is 16 residues long. CDR3 coding DNA: TGCGCCAGCAGCACCCAATGGACTAGCGGGGTCAATGAGCAGTTCTTC. Translated, it gives CASSTQWTSGVNEQFF.

This clone has just a few counts. DNA for the CDR3: TGTGCCAGCAGCCAAACCGGACAGGGGGCCTATGGCTACACCTTC. Protein: CASSQTGQGAYGYTF. V usage is TRBV28 and J usage is TRBJ1-2; the match to TRBD1 covers 11 bases. With V trimmed by 6 bases and J by 4 bases, 7 bases remained unmatched. Germline V lookup: CDR1 MDHEN, CDR2 SYDVKM. CDR3 size: 15 residues.

This chain joins TRBV2 and TRBJ2-5, with D possibly being TRBD2 (5 bases). CDR3 length equals 13 residues. V gave up 1 base and J gave up 5 bases, with 8 bases separating them. The V gene's germline CDR1 is SNHLY and CDR2 FYNNEI. CDR3 DNA: TGTGCCAGCAGTGAAGGAGGACTGGAGACCCAGTACTTC. Amino acid sequence: CASSEGGLETQYF. The full variable domain, with the rest looked up from reference TRBV2 and TRBJ2-5, is EPEVTQTPSHQVTQMGQEVILRCVPISNHLYFYWYRQILGQKVEFLVSFYNNEISEKSEIFDDQFSVERPDGSNFTLKIRSTKLEDSAMYFCASSEGGLETQYFGPGTRLLVL.

Points on this clone: One junction end does not reproduce the germline sequence, and a read error may be involved. V is TRBV11-2 and J is TRBJ1-1; 9 positions match TRBD1. The CDR3 spans 15 residues. The germline V gene has CDR1 SGHAT and CDR2 FQNNGV. DNA of the CDR3: TGTGCCGGCAGCCGTGAACAGGGGGCGGACACTGAAGCTTTCTTT. Encoded protein: CAGSREQGADTEAFF.

V and J are TRBV29-1 and TRBJ2-3, with TRBD1 matching over 12 bases. The CDR3 is made up of 16 amino acids. V lost 1 base, J lost 4 bases, and 6 bases stayed unmatched. Germline values: CDR1 SQVTM, CDR2 ANQGSEA. The CDR3 loop reads CSVEVWGQGASDTQYF. The CDR3 DNA follows: TGCAGCGTTGAAGTATGGGGACAGGGGGCCTCAGATACGCAGTATTTT.

This clone occurred a few times. The V gene is TRBV30, the J gene TRBJ1-3; D is undetermined. The CDR3 runs to 13 residues. CDR1 GTSNPN and CDR2 SVGIG come from the germline V gene (reference sequence). Trimming shortened V by 7 bases and J by 0 bases, and 10 bases separated the two germline ends. This CDR3 reads CALEQSSGNTIYF. The CDR3 DNA is TGTGCCTTGGAGCAAAGCTCTGGAAACACCATATATTTT.

This chain links TRBV7-2 with TRBJ2-5; 10 bases are shared with TRBD1. With V trimmed by 3 bases and J by 7 bases, 11 bases remained unmatched. Germline CDR1 and CDR2: SGHTA and FQGNSA. This CDR3 is 16 amino acids long. CDR3 in amino acids: CASSFPGTGDRGTQYF. Written as DNA, the CDR3 is TGTGCCAGCAGCTTCCCCGGGACAGGGGACAGGGGGACCCAGTACTTC.

This chain joins TRBV5-8 and TRBJ2-5; D is possibly TRBD1 (6 bases). Germline CDR1 SGHTS, CDR2 YDEGEE. This CDR3 contains 13 residues. Trimming removed 4 bases from V and 2 bases from J, with 9 bases in between. CDR3 residues: CASSRGSQETQYF. The CDR3 DNA follows: TGTGCCAGCAGCAGGGGGTCTCAAGAGACCCAGTACTTC.

This chain joins TRBV19 and TRBJ1-2; 7 bases fit TRBD1. The CDR3 sequence is 16 residues long. Trimming cost V 4 bases and J 4 bases; bases outside gene matches: 12. The germline gives CDR1 LNHDA, CDR2 SQIVND (reference sequence). CDR3 residues: CASSKPTGEGLYGYTF. DNA for the CDR3: TGTGCCAGTAGTAAACCTACAGGGGAAGGACTCTATGGCTACACCTTC.

The CDR3 nucleotides are TGCGCCAGCAGTGAAGGCAGGGCCTACGAGCAGTACTTC. This codes for CASSEGRAYEQYF. V and J are TRBV10-2 and TRBJ2-7, with D tentatively TRBD1 (5 bases). The CDR3 contains 13 residues. Looked up from germline, CDR1 is WSHSY and CDR2 is SAAADI. V was trimmed by 3 bases and J by 2 bases, leaving 8 bases between them.

The chain joins TRBV5-6 to TRBJ2-7; tentative D call: TRBD1 (7 bases). Trimming stripped 2 bases from V and 4 bases from J, with 13 bases between. Germline V gene lookup returns CDR1 SGHDT and CDR2 YYEEEE. CDR3 length: 14 amino acids. The CDR3 spells CASSLGGGRYEQYF. CDR3 nucleotide sequence: TGTGCCAGCAGCTTAGGAGGGGGCCGGTACGAGCAGTACTTC. Using reference TRBV5-6 and TRBJ2-7 for the parts outside the CDR3, the full variable domain is DAGVTQSPTHLIKTRGQQVTLRCSPKSGHDTVSWYQQALGQGPQFIFQYYEEEERQRGNFPDRFSGHQFPNYSSELNVNALLLGDSALYLCASSLGGGRYEQYFGPGTRLTVT.

The rearrangement links TRBV29-1 to TRBJ1-5, with D maybe TRBD1 (6 bases). CDR1 is SQVTM and CDR2 is ANQGSEA in the germline V gene. The CDR3 extends over 12 amino acids. Trimming left V 4 bases short and J 5 bases short, with 9 bases between. CDR3 sequence (DNA): TGCAGCGTTGGACAGGCAGATCAGCCCCAGCATTTT. It encodes CSVGQADQPQHF.

On this clone: At one end the junction does not follow the germline gene, possibly because of a read error. This chain connects TRBV28 to TRBJ2-7, with D unclear. Per germline, CDR1 MDHEN and CDR2 SYDVKM. CDR3 length equals 13 residues. As DNA, the CDR3 is TGTGCTAGCAGTTTCCCAGGCTCCTACGAGCAGTACTTC. This gives the protein CASSFPGSYEQYF.

V and J are TRBV9 and TRBJ2-3; 12 nucleotides line up with TRBD2. Germline V gene lookup returns CDR1 SGDLS and CDR2 YYNGEE. The CDR3 runs 16 residues. With 0 bases clipped from V and 4 bases from J, the junction kept 3 bases outside the gene matches. The chain's CDR3 is CASSVGLAGVPDTQYF. CDR3 sequence (DNA): TGTGCCAGCAGCGTAGGACTAGCGGGAGTTCCAGATACGCAGTATTTT.

This clone occurred once. Other DNA sequences in this specimen translate into the identical CDR3. The chain combines TRBV7-9 with TRBJ2-7; TRBD2 aligns across 12 bases. The CDR3 loop spans 14 amino acids. V gave up 1 base and J gave up 5 bases; unmatched junction bases: 0. Germline CDR1 SEHNR, CDR2 FQNEAQ (reference sequence). The CDR3 region has the DNA TGTGCCAGCAGCTTAGGACTAGCGGGAGACGAGCAGTACTTC. Amino acid sequence: CASSLGLAGDEQYF.

The chain recombines TRBV5-5 with TRBJ1-2; possible D gene TRBD1, 5 bases. Trimming left V 0 bases short and J 5 bases short, with 17 bases between. CDR3 length: 16 amino acids. CDR1 and CDR2 from the germline V gene are SGHKS and YYEKEE (reference sequence). DNA for the CDR3: TGTGCCAGCAGCTTGGACGCGGGGCTTACGGCTTATGGCTACACCTTC. It is translated as CASSLDAGLTAYGYTF.

The chain has TRBV27 and TRBJ1-1; 12 bases fit TRBD1. Trimming took 5 bases from V and 7 from J; bases not matched to a gene: 5. Germline assignment: CDR1 MNHEY and CDR2 SMNVEV (reference sequence). This CDR3 comprises 14 residues. CDR3 in amino acids: CASSRGTGGFEAFF. The CDR3 DNA reads TGTGCCAGCAGTCGAGGGACAGGGGGCTTTGAAGCTTTCTTT.

V and J are TRBV7-6 and TRBJ2-3; possible D gene TRBD2, 6 bases. The length of the CDR3 is 14 residues. Germline CDR1 reads SGHVS; CDR2 reads FNYEAQ. The V gene lost 4 bases and the J gene lost 4 bases, with 12 bases spanning the gap. DNA of the CDR3: TGTGCCAGCAGCTCCCGGACTAACTCAGATACGCAGTATTTT. It specifies CASSSRTNSDTQYF. The full variable domain, rest sourced from reference TRBV7-6 and TRBJ2-3, is GAGVSQSPRYKVTKRGQDVALRCDPISGHVSLYWYRQALGQGPEFLTYFNYEAQQDKSGLPNDRFSAERPEGSISTLTIQRTEQRDSAMYRCASSSRTNSDTQYFGPGTRLTVL.

CDR3 amino acids: CASSRPGQRQYNEQFF. The CDR3 DNA reads TGCGCCAGCAGCCGACCTGGACAGCGCCAATACAATGAGCAGTTCTTC. The chain joins TRBV4-1 to TRBJ2-1; tentative D call: TRBD1 (6 bases). This CDR3 has 16 amino acids. V lost 4 bases and J 4 bases, leaving 17 bases between the germline ends. Germline-derived CDR1 and CDR2 are MGHRA and YSYEKL.

The rearrangement links TRBV11-2 to TRBJ2-3; 12 nucleotides line up with TRBD2. CDR3 length: 16 amino acids. Germline CDR1 reads SGHAT; CDR2 reads FQNNGV. V lost 3 bases, J lost 4 bases, and 5 bases stayed unmatched. DNA of the CDR3: TGTGCCAGCAGCTTTCGGCTAGCGGGAGGGCCAGATACGCAGTATTTT. Translation: CASSFRLAGGPDTQYF. The variable domain in full, with the rest retrieved from reference TRBV11-2 and TRBJ2-3, is EAGVAQSPRYKIIEKRQSVAFWCNPISGHATLYWYQQILGQGPKLLIQFQNNGVVDDSQLPKDRFSAERLKGVDSTLKIQPAKLEDSAVYLCASSFRLAGGPDTQYFGPGTRLTVL.